A selection of T cell receptor beta chains follows, all from one sample in a study of shared clonotypes between healthy human individuals. Clones were sequenced by immunoSEQ multiplex PCR, and TCRdb holds only the in-frame ones, with some missing. This sample has about 1 million clones, with about four fifths found just once. Source material: memory CD4+ T cells from PBMCs. These TCRs come from a young man in good health. Some clones in this sample may be carry-over from other donors' samples. CDR3s include the opening cysteine and the closing phenylalanine or tryptophan. A D gene is named only where the DNA matches it firmly. The size entry is marked missing in some rows and otherwise reads once, few, many or a size class.

. . TRBJ2-5 13 TRBV7-3 TGTGCCAGCAGCCCGGGAGCAGAAGAGACCCAGTACTTC CASSPGAEETQYF
TRBD1 . TRBJ1-5 17 TRBV7-2 TGTGCCAGCAGCTTAGGAGGTGGAGGGGGCTTCAATCAGCCCCAGCATTTT CASSLGGGGGFNQPQHF
TRBD1 few TRBJ1-2 14 TRBV5-1 TGCGCCAGCAGCTTGCCCGGGACAGGGAAAGGCTACACCTTC CASSLPGTGKGYTF
TRBD1 . TRBJ1-3 17 TRBV5-6 TGTGCCAGCAGCTTGGGGACAGGGGCCGCCTCTGGAAACACCATATATTTT CASSLGTGAASGNTIYF
. . TRBJ1-1 14 TRBV2 TGTGCCAGCAGTACCAGGATAGTCAACACTGAAGCTTTCTTT CASSTRIVNTEAFF
. . TRBJ2-3 15 TRBV5-4 TGTGCCAGCAAATTGGGCGGGAAATCAGCAGATACGCAGTATTTT CASKLGGKSADTQYF
. once TRBJ2-3 15 TRBV18 TGTGCCAGCTCCTCCGCCCTTCTAAGAACAGATACGCAGTATTTT CASSSALLRTDTQYF
. . TRBJ2-3 13 TRBV15 TGTGCCACCAGGCGGCGGGACGGAGATACGCAGTATTTT CATRRRDGDTQYF
. . TRBJ2-7 16 TRBV5-1 TGCGCCAGCAGCTTGGCCAGTGGCGGGGCAAGCTACGAGCAGTACTTC CASSLASGGASYEQYF
. few TRBJ2-7 16 TRBV7-2 TGTGCCAGCAGCGTAGAGCGGACTTCCTTGGGGTACGAGCAGTACTTC CASSVERTSLGYEQYF
. . TRBJ1-4 14 TRBV9 TGTGCCAGCAGCGAAGGATTAACTAATGAAAAACTGTTTTTT CASSEGLTNEKLFF
. . TRBJ2-5 16 TRBV5-4 TGTGCCAGCAGCTCCTTTGAGGGATCGATCCAAGAGACCCAGTACTTC CASSSFEGSIQETQYF
. . TRBJ1-4 15 TRBV28 TGTGCCAGCAGCACGGACGGCGCAACTAATGAAAAACTGTTTTTT CASSTDGATNEKLFF
TRBD1 once TRBJ2-2 16 TRBV5-4 TGTGCCAGCAATCTGCGCACAGGGGGCTCGATCGGGGAGCTGTTTTTT CASNLRTGGSIGELFF
. . TRBJ2-7 17 TRBV7-9 TGTGCCAGCAGTAGACGGGGAGGCGTAGCGGAGGCCTACGAGCAGTACTTC CASSRRGGVAEAYEQYF
. . TRBJ1-2 16 TRBV7-2 TGTGCCAGCAGCTTAGGAAGAGCGGGCTCCGCTTATGGCTACACCTTC CASSLGRAGSAYGYTF
. . TRBJ1-2 14 TRBV7-9 TGTGCCAGCAGCTTATTAATATCGGGTAGTGGCTACACCTTC CASSLLISGSGYTF
. few TRBJ2-5 13 TRBV10-3 TGTGCCAACAGGGGGGGGCAAGGAGAGACCCAGTACTTC CANRGGQGETQYF
TRBD1 . TRBJ1-1 13 TRBV5-6 TGTGCCAGCAGCCTACAGGGGGCTTTCCAAGCTTTCTTT CASSLQGAFQAFF
. . TRBJ1-2 15 TRBV6-5 TGTGCCAGCAGTTACTCGGGCTCGGACAGCTATGGCTACACCTTC CASSYSGSDSYGYTF
. . TRBJ2-2 15 TRBV28 TGTGCCAGCAGTCCACAGGAGTTTAACACCGGGGAGCTGTTTTTT CASSPQEFNTGELFF
TRBD2 . TRBJ2-7 17 TRBV11-2 TGTGCCAGCAGCTTAGTGGCTAGCGGGAGGCTTCCAAAAGAGCAGTACTTC CASSLVASGRLPKEQYF
TRBD2 . TRBJ2-5 15 TRBV7-9 TGTGCCAGCACGATACTAGCGGGAGGAGGTGGGACCCAGTACTTC CASTILAGGGGTQYF
. . TRBJ2-5 15 TRBV7-2 TGTGCCAGCAGCTTAGTAGGGGGGTACCAAGAGACCCAGTACTTC CASSLVGGYQETQYF
TRBD2 once TRBJ2-1 16 TRBV7-9 TGTGCCAGCAGCACCCTATCTAGCGGGGTTTACAATGAGCAGTTCTTC CASSTLSSGVYNEQFF
TRBD1 . TRBJ1-2 16 TRBV4-1 TGCGCCAGCAGCCCAACTGGGGACAGCAGAAACTATGGCTACACCTTC CASSPTGDSRNYGYTF
. . TRBJ2-1 15 TRBV7-9 TGTGCCAGCAGCCGTACAGGGTACCCCTACAATGAGCAGTTCTTC CASSRTGYPYNEQFF
. few TRBJ1-1 13 TRBV7-9 TGTGCCAGCAGCCAGGCCGGGGGAACTGAAGCTTTCTTT CASSQAGGTEAFF
. . TRBJ2-7 15 TRBV5-1 TGCGCCAGCAGCTTGGTGCTCGGAGCCTCCTACGAGCAGTACTTC CASSLVLGASYEQYF
. . TRBJ2-2 13 TRBV7-9 TGTGCCAGCAGCTTAGGGGTGCCCGGGGAGCTGTTTTTT CASSLGVPGELFF
. . TRBJ1-1 14 TRBV2 TGTGCCAGCAGAATGGGACGGATGAACACTGAAGCTTTCTTT CASRMGRMNTEAFF
TRBD2 . TRBJ2-3 17 TRBV27 TGTGCCAGCAGGGGACTAGCGGGAGGGTTCGTGACAGATACGCAGTATTTT CASRGLAGGFVTDTQYF
TRBD2 . TRBJ2-7 14 TRBV4-2 TGTGCCAGCAGCCAAGCTACTAGCGGCTACGAGCAGTACTTC CASSQATSGYEQYF
. . TRBJ2-3 17 TRBV2 TGTGCCAGCAGTGAAGTAGGGGCGGGACTCGGGAGAGATACGCAGTATTTT CASSEVGAGLGRDTQYF
. . TRBJ2-1 14 TRBV15 TGTGCCATTTCAGCGGCGGGAATCTACAATGAGCAGTTCTTC CAISAAGIYNEQFF
. many TRBJ1-5 14 TRBV28 TGTGCCAGCAGGCGAACAGGCTTCAATCAGCCCCAGCATTTT CASRRTGFNQPQHF
. . TRBJ2-7 16 TRBV28 TGTGCCAGCACCGAAGAGGGGAGGTCCCCCTCCTACGAGCAGTACTTC CASTEEGRSPSYEQYF
TRBD1 . TRBJ2-2 13 TRBV4-3 TGCGCCAGCAGCCCTCAGGGGGCAGGGGAGCTGTTTTTT CASSPQGAGELFF
. . TRBJ2-7 11 TRBV20-1 TGCAGTGCCCCCCCCAGCGACGAGCAGTACTTC CSAPPSDEQYF
. . TRBJ1-2 15 TRBV27 TGTGCCAGCAGTCCCCTTCGAGGCAGTTACTATGGCTACACCTTC CASSPLRGSYYGYTF
. . TRBJ1-5 14 TRBV30 TGTGCCTGGAGTGTAGGAGGCGGCAATCAGCCCCAGCATTTT CAWSVGGGNQPQHF
. . TRBJ2-3 17 TRBV5-1 TGCGCCAGCAGCTTGGCCTTGGGGAGAGGGCACACAGATACGCAGTATTTT CASSLALGRGHTDTQYF
. . TRBJ2-5 17 TRBV5-1 TGCGCCAGCAGCACAGGCGGGTTTTCTATACGCGCAGAGACCCAGTACTTC CASSTGGFSIRAETQYF
TRBD1 . TRBJ1-4 16 TRBV14 TGTGCCAGCAGCCCCCAGGGGGGTGCAACTAATGAAAAACTGTTTTTT CASSPQGGATNEKLFF
TRBD1 . TRBJ2-2 17 TRBV14 TGTGCCAGCAGCCTATCGGACAGGGGAGTTAGCACCGGGGAGCTGTTTTTT CASSLSDRGVSTGELFF
. . TRBJ2-1 17 TRBV7-3 TGTGCCAGCAGCCCGACATCCGGGACCGCAGGTACTTATGAGCAGTTCTTC CASSPTSGTAGTYEQFF
. . TRBJ2-3 16 TRBV4-3 TGCGCCAGCAGCCCAAGTAACAGGAGGGGAAAAGATACGCAGTATTTT CASSPSNRRGKDTQYF